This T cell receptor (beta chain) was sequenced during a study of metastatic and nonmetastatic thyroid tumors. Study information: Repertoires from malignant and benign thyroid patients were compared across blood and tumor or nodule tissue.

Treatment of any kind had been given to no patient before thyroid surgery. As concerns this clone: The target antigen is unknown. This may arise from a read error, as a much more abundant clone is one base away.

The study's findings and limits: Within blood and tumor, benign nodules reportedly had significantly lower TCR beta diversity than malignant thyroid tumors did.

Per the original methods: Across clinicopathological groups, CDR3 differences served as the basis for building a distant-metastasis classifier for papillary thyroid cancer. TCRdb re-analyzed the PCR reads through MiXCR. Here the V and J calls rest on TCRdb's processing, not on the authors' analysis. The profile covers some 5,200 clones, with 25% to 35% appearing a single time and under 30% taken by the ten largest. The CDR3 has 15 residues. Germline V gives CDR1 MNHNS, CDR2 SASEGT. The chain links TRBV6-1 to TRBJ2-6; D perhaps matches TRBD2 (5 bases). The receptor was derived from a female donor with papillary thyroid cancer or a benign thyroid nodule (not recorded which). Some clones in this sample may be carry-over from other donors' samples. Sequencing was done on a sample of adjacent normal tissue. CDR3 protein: CASSFQDSVANVLTF. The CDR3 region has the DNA TGTGCCAGCAGTTTCCAGGACTCTGTGGCCAACGTCCTGACTTTC.